This TCR beta chain was obtained from a study of CD8 T cells in ankylosing spondylitis. General observations from the study: The study identified a TCR beta motif of eight highly homologous variants that appeared characteristic of ankylosing spondylitis blood.

This clonotype was counted a few times. Its antigen is not known. TCRdb reanalysed the 5' RACE reads using MiXCR and keeps one entry per CDR3 protein. The sample yields about 500,000 distinct CDR3 sequences, about 5% seen once. The CDR3 totals 11 residues. V lost 4 bases and J lost 7, with 9 bases in between. Germline CDR1 SGHDT, CDR2 YYEEEE. J is TRBJ2-7 and V is TRBV5-6; D unresolved. Sequencing was performed on blood, either unsorted or a sorted T cell fraction (not recorded which). This TCR was sampled from a male donor with ankylosing spondylitis. Here the CDR3 reads CASSVSREQYF. CDR3 bases: TGTGCCAGCAGCGTGTCCAGGGAGCAGTACTTC.